This T cell receptor (beta chain) was documented in a study of cytomegalovirus exposure and HLA in healthy donors. The V end was cut by 5 bases, the J end by 9 bases, with 11 bases between. Germline V gives CDR1 SGHTA, CDR2 FQGNSA. The CDR3 has 13 residues. PCR was performed using 60 Vbeta and 13 Jbeta primers. The method was immunoSEQ multiplex PCR; TCRdb's version includes in-frame clones alone and lacks a portion of them. Of tens of thousands of clones in the sample, around 85% are singletons; the top ten hold approximately 2.6%. Material: PBMCs. This clonotype was sampled from a man younger than 40 in good health and CMV-seronegative. The chain recombines TRBV7-2 with TRBJ1-6; D is ambiguous. Written as DNA, the CDR3 is TGTGCCAGCAGCCTACGTTTGCTTTCACCCCTCCACTTT. This encodes CASSLRLLSPLHF.